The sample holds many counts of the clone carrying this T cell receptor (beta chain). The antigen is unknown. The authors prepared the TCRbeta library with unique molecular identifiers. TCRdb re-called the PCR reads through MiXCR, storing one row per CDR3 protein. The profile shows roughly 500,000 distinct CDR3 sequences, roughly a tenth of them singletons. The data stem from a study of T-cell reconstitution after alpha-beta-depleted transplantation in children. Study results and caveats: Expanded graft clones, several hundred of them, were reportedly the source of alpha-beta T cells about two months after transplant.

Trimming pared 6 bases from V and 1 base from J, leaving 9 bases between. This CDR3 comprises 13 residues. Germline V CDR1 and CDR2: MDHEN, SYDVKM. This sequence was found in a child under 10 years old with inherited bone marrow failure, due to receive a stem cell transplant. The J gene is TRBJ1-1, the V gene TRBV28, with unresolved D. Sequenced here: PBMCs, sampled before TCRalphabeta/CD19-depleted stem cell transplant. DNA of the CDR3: TGTGCCAGCAGCCTCCTTTGGAACACTGAAGCTTTCTTT. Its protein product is CASSLLWNTEAFF.